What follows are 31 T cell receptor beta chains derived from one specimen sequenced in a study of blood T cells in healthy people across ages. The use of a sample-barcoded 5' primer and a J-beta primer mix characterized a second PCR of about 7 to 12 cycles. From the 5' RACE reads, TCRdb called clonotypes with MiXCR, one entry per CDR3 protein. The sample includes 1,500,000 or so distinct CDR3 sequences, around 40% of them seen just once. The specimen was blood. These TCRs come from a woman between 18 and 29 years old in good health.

Here the CDR3 DNA reads TGTGCCAGCAGTTACTCAGTATACCAAGAGACCCAGTACTTC. This sequence encodes CASSYSVYQETQYF. The chain links TRBV6-2 or TRBV6-3 to TRBJ2-5; no definite D call. CDR3 length: 14 residues. V was shortened by 0 bases and J by 0 bases, with 5 bases between the two germline ends. From germline, CDR1 is MNHEY and CDR2 SVGEGT.

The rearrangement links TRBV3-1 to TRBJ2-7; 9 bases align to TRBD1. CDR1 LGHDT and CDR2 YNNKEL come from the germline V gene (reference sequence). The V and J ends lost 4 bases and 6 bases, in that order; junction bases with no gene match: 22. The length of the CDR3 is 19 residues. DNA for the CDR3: TGTGCCAGCAGCCCGGGACAGGGAATATCTCCACTACTGGTGGGCGAGCAGTACTTC. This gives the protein CASSPGQGISPLLVGEQYF.

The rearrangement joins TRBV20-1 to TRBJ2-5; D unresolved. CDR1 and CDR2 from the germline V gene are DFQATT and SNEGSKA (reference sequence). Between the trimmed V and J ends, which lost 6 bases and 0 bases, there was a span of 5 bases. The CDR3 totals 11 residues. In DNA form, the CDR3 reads TGCAGTGCCGGGCACCAAGAGACCCAGTACTTC. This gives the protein CSAGHQETQYF.

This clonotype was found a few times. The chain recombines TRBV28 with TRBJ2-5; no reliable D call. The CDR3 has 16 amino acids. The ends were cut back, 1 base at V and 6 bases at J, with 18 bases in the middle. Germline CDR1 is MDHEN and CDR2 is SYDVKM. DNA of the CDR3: TGTGCCAGCAGTTTATCTGTGACAAGGGTTGGTAAGACCCAGTACTTC. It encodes CASSLSVTRVGKTQYF.

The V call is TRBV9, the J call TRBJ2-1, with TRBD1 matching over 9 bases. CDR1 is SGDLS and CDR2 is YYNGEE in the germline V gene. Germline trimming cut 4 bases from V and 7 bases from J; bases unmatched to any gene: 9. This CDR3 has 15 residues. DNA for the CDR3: TGTGCCAGCAGCTTCCGTCGACAGGGGGTTAATGAGCAGTTCTTC. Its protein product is CASSFRRQGVNEQFF. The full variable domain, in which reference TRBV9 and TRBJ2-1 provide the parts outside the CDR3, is DSGVTQTPKHLITATGQRVTLRCSPRSGDLSVYWYQQSLDQGLQFLIQYYNGEERAKGNILERFSAQQFPDLHSELNLSSLELGDSALYFCASSFRRQGVNEQFFGPGTRLTVL.

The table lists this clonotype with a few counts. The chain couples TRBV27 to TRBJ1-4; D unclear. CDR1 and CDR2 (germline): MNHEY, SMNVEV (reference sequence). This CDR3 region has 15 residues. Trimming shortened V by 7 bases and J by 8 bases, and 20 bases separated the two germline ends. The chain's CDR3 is CASMPRMGATEKLFF. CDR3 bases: TGTGCCAGCATGCCCCGGATGGGAGCGACCGAAAAACTGTTTTTT.

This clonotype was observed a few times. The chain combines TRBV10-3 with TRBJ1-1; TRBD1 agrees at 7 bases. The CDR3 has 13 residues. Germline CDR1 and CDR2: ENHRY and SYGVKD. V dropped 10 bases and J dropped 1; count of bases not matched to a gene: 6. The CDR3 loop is CATQRTGNTEAFF. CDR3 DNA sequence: TGTGCCACCCAAAGGACAGGGAACACTGAAGCTTTCTTT.

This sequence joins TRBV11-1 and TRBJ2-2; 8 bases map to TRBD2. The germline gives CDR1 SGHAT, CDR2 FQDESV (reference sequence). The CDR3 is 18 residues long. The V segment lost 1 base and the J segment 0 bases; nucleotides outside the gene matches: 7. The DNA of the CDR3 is TGTGCCAGCAGCTTAGTTCCTAGCGGGTCTACGAACACCGGGGAGCTGTTTTTT. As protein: CASSLVPSGSTNTGELFF.

CDR3 region: CATKPPGQQNEQFF. Here the CDR3 DNA reads TGTGCCACTAAACCACCGGGACAACAGAATGAGCAGTTCTTC. The V gene is TRBV25-1, the J gene TRBJ2-1, with D possibly matching TRBD1 (6 bases). CDR1 and CDR2 (germline): MGHDK, SYGVNS. Trimming pared 10 bases from V and 7 bases from J, leaving 20 bases between. The CDR3 covers 14 residues.

The CDR3 here is CASSRPPALLGQFF. CDR3 coding DNA: TGTGCCAGCAGCCGACCGCCAGCCTTGTTGGGGCAGTTCTTC. The J gene is TRBJ2-1, the V gene TRBV7-2, with D uncertain. CDR1 is SGHTA and CDR2 is FQGNSA in the germline V gene. The CDR3 is 14 residues long. V lost 5 bases and J lost 12, with 20 bases in between.

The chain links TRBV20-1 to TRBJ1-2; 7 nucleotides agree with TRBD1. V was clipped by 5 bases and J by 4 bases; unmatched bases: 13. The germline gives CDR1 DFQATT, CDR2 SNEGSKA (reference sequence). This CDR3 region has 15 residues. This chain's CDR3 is CSASPRQGLSYGYTF. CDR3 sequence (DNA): TGCAGTGCTTCCCCCCGACAGGGACTAAGCTATGGCTACACCTTC.

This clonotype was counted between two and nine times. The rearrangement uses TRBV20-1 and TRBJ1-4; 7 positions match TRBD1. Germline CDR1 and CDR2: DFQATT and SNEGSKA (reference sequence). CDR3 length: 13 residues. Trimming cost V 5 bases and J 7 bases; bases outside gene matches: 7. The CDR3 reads CSAQTGSREKLFF. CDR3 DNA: TGCAGTGCTCAGACAGGGAGTCGTGAAAAACTGTTTTTT.

In DNA form, the CDR3 reads TGTGCCAGCAGTGACGCGATTACGGGAAAGACCCAGTACTTC. Protein sequence: CASSDAITGKTQYF. The rearrangement links TRBV6-5 to TRBJ2-7; a possible D gene is TRBD2 (5 bases). The DNA end lines up better with TRBJ2-5; the J call may be wrong. The CDR3 has 14 residues. From germline, CDR1 is MNHEY and CDR2 SVGAGI.

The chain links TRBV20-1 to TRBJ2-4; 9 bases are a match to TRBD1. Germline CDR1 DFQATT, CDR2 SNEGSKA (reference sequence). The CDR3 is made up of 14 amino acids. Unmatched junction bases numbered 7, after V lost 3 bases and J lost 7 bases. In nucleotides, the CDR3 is TGCAGTGCTAGTCGGACAGGGGATTGGAACATTCAGTACTTC. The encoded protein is CSASRTGDWNIQYF.

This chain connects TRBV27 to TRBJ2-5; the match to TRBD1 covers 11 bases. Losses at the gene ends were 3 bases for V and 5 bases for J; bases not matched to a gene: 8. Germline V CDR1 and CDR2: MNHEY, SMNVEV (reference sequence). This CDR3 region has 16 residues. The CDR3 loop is CASSFSGTGGWETQYF. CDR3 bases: TGTGCCAGCAGTTTCTCTGGGACAGGGGGTTGGGAGACCCAGTACTTC.

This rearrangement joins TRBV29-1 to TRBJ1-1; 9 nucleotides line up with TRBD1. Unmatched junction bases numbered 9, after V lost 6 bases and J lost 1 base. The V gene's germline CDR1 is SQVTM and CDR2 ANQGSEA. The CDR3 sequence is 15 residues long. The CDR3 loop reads CSVVGQGWRNTEAFF. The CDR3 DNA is TGCAGCGTGGTAGGACAGGGGTGGAGGAACACTGAAGCTTTCTTT. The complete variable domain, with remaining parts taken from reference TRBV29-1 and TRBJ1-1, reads SAVISQKPSRDICQRGTSLTIQCQVDSQVTMMFWYRQQPGQSLTLIATANQGSEATYESGFVIDKFPISRPNLTFSTLTVSNMSPEDSSIYLCSVVGQGWRNTEAFFGQGTRLTVV.

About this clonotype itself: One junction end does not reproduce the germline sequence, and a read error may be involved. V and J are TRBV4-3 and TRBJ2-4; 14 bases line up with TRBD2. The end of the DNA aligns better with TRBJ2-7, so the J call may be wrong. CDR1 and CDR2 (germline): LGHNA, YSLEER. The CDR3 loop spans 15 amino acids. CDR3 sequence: CTSSPGLAGGFEQYF. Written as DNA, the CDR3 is TGCACCAGCAGCCCAGGACTAGCGGGAGGTTTCGAGCAGTACTTC.

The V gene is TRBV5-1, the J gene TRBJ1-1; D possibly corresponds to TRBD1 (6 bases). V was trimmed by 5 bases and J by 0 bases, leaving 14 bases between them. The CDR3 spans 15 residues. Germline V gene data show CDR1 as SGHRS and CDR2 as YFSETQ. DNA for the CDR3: TGCGCCAGCAGACCGTCGGACAGACTGAACACTGAAGCTTTCTTT. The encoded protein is CASRPSDRLNTEAFF.

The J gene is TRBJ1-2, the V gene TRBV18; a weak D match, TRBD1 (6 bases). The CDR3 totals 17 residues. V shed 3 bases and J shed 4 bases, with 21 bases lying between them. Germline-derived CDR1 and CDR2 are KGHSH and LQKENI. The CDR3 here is CASSPRFAGEASYGYTF. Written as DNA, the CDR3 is TGTGCCAGCTCACCCAGGTTCGCAGGGGAGGCCTCCTATGGCTACACCTTC.

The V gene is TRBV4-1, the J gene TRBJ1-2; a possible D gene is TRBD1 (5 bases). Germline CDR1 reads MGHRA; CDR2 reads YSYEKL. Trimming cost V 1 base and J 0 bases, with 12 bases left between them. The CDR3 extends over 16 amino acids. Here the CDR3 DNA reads TGCGCCAGCAGCCAAGTATGGGACGGTGCTAACTATGGCTACACCTTC. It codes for CASSQVWDGANYGYTF.

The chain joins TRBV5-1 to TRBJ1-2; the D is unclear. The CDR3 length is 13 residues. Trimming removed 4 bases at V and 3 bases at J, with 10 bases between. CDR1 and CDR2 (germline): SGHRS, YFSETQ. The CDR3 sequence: CASSVNQDYGYTF. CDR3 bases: TGCGCCAGCAGCGTGAACCAAGACTATGGCTACACCTTC.

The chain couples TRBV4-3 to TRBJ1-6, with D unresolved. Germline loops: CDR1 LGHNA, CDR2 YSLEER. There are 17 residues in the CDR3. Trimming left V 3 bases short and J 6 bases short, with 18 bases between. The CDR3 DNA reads TGCGCCAGCAGCCAGTCTTCATTTGCCCCGGCTAATTCACCCCTCCACTTT. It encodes CASSQSSFAPANSPLHF.

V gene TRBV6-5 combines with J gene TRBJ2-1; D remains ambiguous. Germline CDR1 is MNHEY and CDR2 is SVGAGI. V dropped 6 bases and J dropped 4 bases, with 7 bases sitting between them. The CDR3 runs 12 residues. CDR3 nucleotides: TGTGCCAGCAGGCCAAATTACAATGAGCAGTTCTTC. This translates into CASRPNYNEQFF.

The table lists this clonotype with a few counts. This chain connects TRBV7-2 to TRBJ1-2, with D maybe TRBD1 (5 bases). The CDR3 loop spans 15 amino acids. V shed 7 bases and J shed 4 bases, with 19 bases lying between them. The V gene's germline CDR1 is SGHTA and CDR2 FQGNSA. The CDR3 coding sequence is TGTGCCAGCAACGAGGACGGGATAACAGGCTATGGCTACACCTTC. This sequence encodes CASNEDGITGYGYTF.

This CDR3 reads CASGDGSSYNEQFF. The CDR3 DNA follows: TGTGCCAGCGGAGACGGTAGCTCCTACAATGAGCAGTTCTTC. The chain is built from TRBV4-2 and TRBJ2-1; D is ambiguous. V lost 8 bases and J 0 bases, leaving 11 bases between the germline ends. Germline CDR1 reads LGHNA; CDR2 reads YNFKEQ. This CDR3 contains 14 residues.

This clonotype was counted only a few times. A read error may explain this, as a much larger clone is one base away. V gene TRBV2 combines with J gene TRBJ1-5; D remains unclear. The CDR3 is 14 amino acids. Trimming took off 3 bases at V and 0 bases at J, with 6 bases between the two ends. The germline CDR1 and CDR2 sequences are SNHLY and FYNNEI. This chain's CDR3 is CASSDRYSNQPQHF. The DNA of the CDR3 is TGTGCCAGCAGTGACAGGTATAGCAATCAGCCCCAGCATTTT.

CDR3 loop: CASSSSTGNTNQPQHF. The CDR3 DNA follows: TGTGCCAGCAGTTCCAGCACAGGGAATACCAATCAGCCCCAGCATTTT. J is TRBJ1-5 and V is TRBV12-3 or TRBV12-4; a weak D match, TRBD1 (6 bases). Trimming cost V 4 bases and J 3 bases, with 16 bases left between them. The CDR3 has 16 residues.

For the CDR3, the DNA is TGCAGTGCTAGAGATCCCAGCGGGAGGTATCTTGAGCAGTTCTTC. Translated: CSARDPSGRYLEQFF. The chain joins TRBV20-1 to TRBJ2-1, with TRBD2 identical over 9 bases. In germline, CDR1 is DFQATT, CDR2 SNEGSKA (reference sequence). V dropped 0 bases and J dropped 9; count of bases not matched to a gene: 9. The CDR3 is 15 amino acids.

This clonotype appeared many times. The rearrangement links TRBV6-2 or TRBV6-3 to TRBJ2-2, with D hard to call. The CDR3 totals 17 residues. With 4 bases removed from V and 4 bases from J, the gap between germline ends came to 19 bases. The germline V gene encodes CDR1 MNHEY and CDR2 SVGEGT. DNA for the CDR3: TGTGCCAGCAGTTCACGACTGTCACAAAGTAGCACCGGGGAGCTGTTTTTT. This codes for CASSSRLSQSSTGELFF.

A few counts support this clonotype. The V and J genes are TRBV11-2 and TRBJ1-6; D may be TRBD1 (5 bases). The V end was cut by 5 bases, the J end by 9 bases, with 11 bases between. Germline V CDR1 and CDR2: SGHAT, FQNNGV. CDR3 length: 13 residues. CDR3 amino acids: CASSPGGFSPLHF. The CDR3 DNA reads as TGTGCCAGCAGCCCCGGGGGGTTTTCACCCCTCCACTTT.

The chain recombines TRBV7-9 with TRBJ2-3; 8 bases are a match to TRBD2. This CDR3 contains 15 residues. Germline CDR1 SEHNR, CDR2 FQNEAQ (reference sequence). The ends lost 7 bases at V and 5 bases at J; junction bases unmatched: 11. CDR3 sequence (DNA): TGTGCCAGCACCCCGAGACTAGCGACACGAGATACGCAGTATTTT. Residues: CASTPRLATRDTQYF.